A single sample gave rise to the 27 T cell receptor beta chains below, sequenced in a study of T cell repertoires in cytomegalovirus infection. Via MiXCR, TCRdb re-called the reads, giving one row per CDR3 protein. In the table there are just over 300,000 distinct CDR3 sequences, roughly 15% of which are singletons. The sequencing input was PBMCs. These receptors all stem from a human donor in good health (CMV status not recorded). Some clones in this sample may be carry-over from other donors' samples.

This chain uses TRBV20-1 with TRBJ1-4; 11 bases align to TRBD1. The CDR3 is 14 residues long. Germline V gene data show CDR1 as DFQATT and CDR2 as SNEGSKA (reference sequence). V was clipped by 0 bases and J by 8 bases; unmatched bases: 2. For the CDR3, the DNA is TGCAGTGCTAGAGACGGGACAGGGGGGGAAAAACTGTTTTTT. It translates to CSARDGTGGEKLFF.

The V and J genes are TRBV19 and TRBJ2-1, with 8 bases matching TRBD1. This CDR3 comprises 15 residues. CDR1 is LNHDA and CDR2 is SQIVND in the germline V gene (reference sequence). V dropped 7 bases and J dropped 5; count of bases not matched to a gene: 10. The CDR3: CASKDDRGPNNEQFF. The CDR3 DNA is TGTGCCAGTAAGGACGACAGGGGCCCTAACAATGAGCAGTTCTTC.

This chain connects TRBV6-1 to TRBJ2-1; 9 bases align to TRBD1. The CDR3 is made up of 14 amino acids. Per germline, CDR1 MNHNS and CDR2 SASEGT. V shed 6 bases and J 10 bases; nucleotides not matched to a gene: 10. The CDR3 bases are TGTGCCAGCAGGGACAGGGGAATTACAGGGGAGCAGTTCTTC. Encoded protein: CASRDRGITGEQFF.

This clonotype was detected a few times. V is TRBV20-1 and J is TRBJ1-2; 7 nucleotides match TRBD1. J gave up 2 bases and V 2 bases, and 2 bases lay outside the gene matches. This CDR3 region has 13 residues. Germline V gives CDR1 DFQATT, CDR2 SNEGSKA (reference sequence). The CDR3 protein is CSARKGANYGYTF. The DNA for the CDR3 is TGCAGTGCTAGAAAGGGGGCGAACTATGGCTACACCTTC.

This clonotype has ten or more counts. The V gene is TRBV20-1, the J gene TRBJ1-5, with 11 bases lining up with TRBD1. The CDR3 is made up of 14 amino acids. Germline CDR1 reads DFQATT; CDR2 reads SNEGSKA (reference sequence). Losses at the gene ends were 5 bases for V and 7 bases for J; bases not matched to a gene: 7. The CDR3 sequence: CSASDRGRGQPQHF. The CDR3, as DNA: TGCAGTGCTTCGGACAGGGGGCGCGGGCAGCCCCAGCATTTT.

The CDR3 DNA reads TGCAGTGCTTATCCTAAGCGGGGGGGTACAGATACGCAGTATTTT. Translation: CSAYPKRGGTDTQYF. The rearrangement links TRBV20-1 to TRBJ2-3, with 10 bases identical to TRBD2. The CDR3 contains 15 residues. Germline-derived CDR1 and CDR2 are DFQATT and SNEGSKA (reference sequence). V shed 5 bases, J shed 3 bases, and the junction held 8 bases outside the gene matches.

This sequence joins TRBV20-1 and TRBJ1-1; 8 nucleotides match TRBD1. Germline CDR1 DFQATT, CDR2 SNEGSKA (reference sequence). This CDR3 has 13 residues. V was pared by 3 bases and J by 6 bases, with 6 bases of the junction left unmatched. This CDR3 reads CSARRDRGSEAFF. In DNA form, the CDR3 reads TGCAGTGCTAGGCGAGACAGGGGCTCTGAAGCTTTCTTT.

The rearrangement joins TRBV2 to TRBJ2-1; a weak D match, TRBD2 (5 bases). CDR3 length: 18 amino acids. Trimming removed 3 bases at V and 0 bases at J, with 18 bases between. The germline V gene has CDR1 SNHLY and CDR2 FYNNEI. For the CDR3, the DNA is TGTGCCAGCAGTGATGCCTCTAGCTGGGGAAGCTCCTACAATGAGCAGTTCTTC. Amino acid sequence: CASSDASSWGSSYNEQFF.

The table lists this clonotype with many counts. The chain employs TRBV20-1 and TRBJ1-1; D perhaps matches TRBD1 (5 bases). From germline, CDR1 is DFQATT and CDR2 SNEGSKA (reference sequence). This CDR3 contains 13 residues. V was shortened by 4 bases and J by 1 base, with 10 bases between the two germline ends. CDR3 DNA sequence: TGCAGTGCTATGCCGGGGGGGAACACTGAAGCTTTCTTT. Translating it yields CSAMPGGNTEAFF.

A few counts support this clonotype. The chain joins TRBV5-1 to TRBJ2-7; 12 bases are a match to TRBD1. The CDR3 has 14 residues. V was clipped by 6 bases and J by 7 bases; unmatched bases: 8. Germline values: CDR1 SGHRS, CDR2 YFSETQ. The CDR3 reads CASNSGTGGWEQYF. Written as DNA, the CDR3 is TGCGCCAGCAACTCCGGGACAGGGGGCTGGGAGCAGTACTTC. Supplemented by reference TRBV5-1 and TRBJ2-7, the full variable domain reads KAGVTQTPRYLIKTRGQQVTLSCSPISGHRSVSWYQQTPGQGLQFLFEYFSETQRNKGNFPGRFSGRQFSNSRSEMNVSTLELGDSALYLCASNSGTGGWEQYFGPGTRLTVT.

This clonotype was seen many times. The rearrangement uses TRBV6-1 and TRBJ1-5; TRBD1 might be the D (5 bases). CDR3 length: 16 amino acids. V was clipped by 7 bases and J by 2 bases, with 18 bases between them. Germline V lookup: CDR1 MNHNS, CDR2 SASEGT. The CDR3 DNA sequence: TGTGCCAGCACCGTGGGCAGGGCTGTGGGCAATCAGCCCCAGCATTTT. Translating it yields CASTVGRAVGNQPQHF.

This rearrangement joins TRBV11-2 to TRBJ2-3, with D perhaps TRBD2 (5 bases). CDR3 length equals 14 residues. The germline CDR1 and CDR2 sequences are SGHAT and FQNNGV. V shed 4 bases and J shed 9 bases, with 17 bases lying between them. CDR3 DNA: TGTGCCAGCAGCTACGGCACTATAGGAGGCACGCAGTATTTT. Its protein is CASSYGTIGGTQYF.

This clonotype was observed at least ten times. The chain couples TRBV20-1 to TRBJ2-3; 9 bases line up with TRBD1. The CDR3 covers 15 residues. J gave up 2 bases and V 5 bases, and 8 bases lay outside the gene matches. Germline V gene lookup returns CDR1 DFQATT and CDR2 SNEGSKA (reference sequence). This CDR3 reads CSAHPGQGPTDTQYF. For the CDR3, the DNA is TGCAGTGCTCATCCGGGACAGGGACCCACAGATACGCAGTATTTT.

Turning to this clonotype: A much more abundant neighbour one base away suggests this may be a read error. The chain joins TRBV6-2 or TRBV6-3 to TRBJ2-6; no definite D call. Germline CDR1 and CDR2: MNHEY and SVGEGT. The CDR3 is 15 amino acids. This CDR3 is CANSYRVSGANVLTF. The CDR3 coding sequence is TGTGCCAACAGTTACCGGGTCTCTGGGGCCAACGTCCTGACTTTC.

This clonotype was detected many times. The chain couples TRBV10-3 to TRBJ1-1, with D tentatively TRBD1 (6 bases). The CDR3 contains 19 residues. V was shortened by 3 bases and J by 1 base, with 24 bases between the two germline ends. The germline CDR1 and CDR2 sequences are ENHRY and SYGVKD. CDR3 loop: CAISDTDSALPKENTEAFF. In DNA, the CDR3 is TGTGCCATCAGTGACACGGACAGCGCGCTACCTAAAGAGAACACTGAAGCTTTCTTT.

The chain recombines TRBV6-5 with TRBJ2-7; D uncertain. This CDR3 is 13 amino acids long. Germline V gives CDR1 MNHEY, CDR2 SVGAGI. The V and J ends lost 9 bases and 3 bases respectively, with 15 bases between them. CDR3 in amino acids: CASGQSPIYEQYF. The CDR3 DNA reads as TGTGCCAGTGGGCAGTCACCTATCTACGAGCAGTACTTC.

This clonotype has a handful of counts. The V gene is TRBV18, the J gene TRBJ2-1, with no clear D. CDR1 is KGHSH and CDR2 is LQKENI in the germline V gene. Trimming took 3 bases from V and 8 from J, leaving 8 bases between them. The CDR3 extends over 12 amino acids. CDR3 nucleotides: TGTGCCAGCTCACCTGACGTCTATGAGCAGTTCTTC. Translating gives CASSPDVYEQFF.

This clonotype was seen repeatedly, ten times or more. CDR3 region: CASSSTPDSNQPQHF. For the CDR3, the DNA is TGTGCCAGCAGTTCGACCCCGGATAGCAATCAGCCCCAGCATTTT. The chain is built from TRBV6-1 and TRBJ1-5; D not resolved. Germline CDR1 MNHNS, CDR2 SASEGT. The CDR3 runs to 15 residues. The V gene lost 5 bases and the J gene lost 0 bases, with 11 bases spanning the gap.

The chain joins TRBV12-3 or TRBV12-4 to TRBJ1-2, with 9 bases that match TRBD1. V lost 3 bases, J lost 8 bases, and 7 bases stayed unmatched. CDR3 length: 14 amino acids. The CDR3 DNA sequence: TGTGCCAGCAGTTTGGGACAGGGTACTTCGGGCTACACCTTC. Translated, it gives CASSLGQGTSGYTF.

The gene calls are TRBV6-2 or TRBV6-3 and TRBJ1-6; 7 nucleotides line up with TRBD1. Germline CDR1 and CDR2: MNHEY and SVGEGT. The CDR3 totals 17 residues. V shed 7 bases, J shed 0 bases, and the junction held 9 bases outside the gene matches. The CDR3 loop is CASIGTALGSYNSPLHF. CDR3 DNA sequence: TGTGCCAGCATCGGGACAGCCCTTGGCTCCTATAATTCACCCCTCCACTTT.

There are a few counts of this clonotype. The gene calls are TRBV5-1 and TRBJ2-2; no clear D gene. This CDR3 has 16 residues. Trimming shortened V by 1 base and J by 4 bases, and 14 bases separated the two germline ends. Germline V gene data show CDR1 as SGHRS and CDR2 as YFSETQ. This CDR3 is CASSLIELSSTGELFF. The DNA of the CDR3 is TGCGCCAGCAGCTTGATTGAGTTGTCATCCACCGGGGAGCTGTTTTTT.

The V and J genes are TRBV6-5 and TRBJ2-3, with 9 bases matching TRBD2. J gave up 4 bases and V 0 bases, and 14 bases lay outside the gene matches. Germline values: CDR1 MNHEY, CDR2 SVGAGI. There are 19 residues in the CDR3. CDR3 bases: TGTGCCAGCAGTTACTCGCATAAGGGACTAGCAGTAGGGGCAGATACGCAGTATTTT. The encoded protein is CASSYSHKGLAVGADTQYF.

The J gene is TRBJ2-2, the V gene TRBV6-1; possibly TRBD1 for D (5 bases). This CDR3 is 15 amino acids long. V lost 2 bases, J lost 1 base, and 8 bases lay in between. Per the germline V gene, CDR1 is MNHNS and CDR2 is SASEGT. The CDR3 reads CASSETRGNTGELFF. In nucleotides, the CDR3 is TGTGCCAGCAGTGAAACAAGGGGGAACACCGGGGAGCTGTTTTTT.

This clonotype has only a few counts. This chain connects TRBV6-1 to TRBJ2-7, with TRBD2 identical over 7 bases. This CDR3 has 15 residues. CDR1 and CDR2 (germline): MNHNS, SASEGT. Germline trimming cut 5 bases from V and 3 bases from J; bases unmatched to any gene: 10. CDR3 region: CASSYGREGLYEQYF. The CDR3 DNA reads TGTGCCAGCAGTTACGGCAGGGAGGGCCTCTACGAGCAGTACTTC.

The gene calls are TRBV25-1 and TRBJ1-1; TRBD1 matches at 7 bases. The CDR3 spans 15 residues. V gave up 1 base and J gave up 7 bases; unmatched junction bases: 9. The V gene's germline CDR1 is MGHDK and CDR2 SYGVNS. The CDR3 sequence is CASSEWAGGRDEAFF. CDR3 in DNA: TGTGCCAGCAGTGAATGGGCAGGGGGTAGGGATGAAGCTTTCTTT.

This clonotype was counted ten times or more. The J gene is TRBJ1-1, the V gene TRBV4-2; D is ambiguous. V was clipped by 4 bases and J by 5 bases, with 14 bases between them. This CDR3 is 14 amino acids long. Germline V gene lookup returns CDR1 LGHNA and CDR2 YNFKEQ. CDR3 sequence: CASSRSGTQTEAFF. The CDR3 DNA reads as TGTGCCAGCAGCCGCTCGGGTACTCAAACTGAAGCTTTCTTT.

This clonotype was seen at least ten times. The V gene is TRBV6-2 or TRBV6-3, the J gene TRBJ2-1, with TRBD2 matching over 10 bases. The CDR3 runs 15 residues. Germline CDR1 MNHEY, CDR2 SVGEGT. The junction had 11 bases not matched to a gene; V was cut back by 3 bases and J by 12 bases. This chain's CDR3 is CASSYLAGAPGGQFF. DNA for the CDR3: TGTGCCAGCAGTTATCTAGCGGGGGCCCCAGGTGGGCAGTTCTTC.